Presented here are 14 T cell receptor beta chains from one specimen sequenced in a study of cytomegalovirus exposure and HLA in healthy donors. The PCR used 60 Vbeta and 13 Jbeta primers. Clones were sequenced by immunoSEQ multiplex PCR, and TCRdb holds only the in-frame ones, with some missing. The sample holds 130,000 or so clones, 77% seen once. The specimen was PBMCs. These receptors came from a male donor in good health and CMV-seropositive.

The chain links TRBV19 to TRBJ2-1; 11 positions match TRBD2. This CDR3 is 16 amino acids long. Germline V lookup: CDR1 LNHDA, CDR2 SQIVND (reference sequence). J lost 4 bases, V lost 0 bases, and 2 bases had no gene match. CDR3 sequence reads: CASSIEGLAAYNEQFF. The CDR3 DNA is TGTGCCAGTAGTATAGAGGGACTAGCGGCTTACAATGAGCAGTTCTTC. Combining the CDR3 with reference TRBV19 and TRBJ2-1 gives the whole variable domain DGGITQSPKYLFRKEGQNVTLSCEQNLNHDAMYWYRQDPGQGLRLIYYSQIVNDFQKGDIAEGYSVSREKKESFPLTVTSAQKNPTAFYLCASSIEGLAAYNEQFFGPGTRLTVL.

This rearrangement joins TRBV20-1 to TRBJ2-7, with D maybe TRBD2 (5 bases). Germline V CDR1 and CDR2: DFQATT, SNEGSKA (reference sequence). This CDR3 contains 11 residues. V was trimmed by 5 bases and J by 1 base, leaving 6 bases between them. The CDR3 bases are TGCAGTGCTGAGGGATCCTACGAGCAGTACTTC. This translates into CSAEGSYEQYF.

The genes are TRBV6-4 and TRBJ2-1; 9 bases are a match to TRBD2. This CDR3 comprises 15 residues. The V gene's germline CDR1 is MRHNA and CDR2 SNTAGT. With V trimmed by 6 bases and J by 5 bases, 8 bases remained unmatched. CDR3 nucleotides: TGTGCCAGCAGCCCGGGCGAGCGGGGGGACAATGAGCAGTTCTTC. This codes for CASSPGERGDNEQFF.

The J gene is TRBJ2-7, the V gene TRBV7-9; 9 positions match TRBD1. This CDR3 contains 19 residues. CDR1 is SEHNR and CDR2 is FQNEAQ in the germline V gene (reference sequence). The V gene end was trimmed by 5 bases and the J gene end by 2 bases; junction bases not matched to a gene: 19. The CDR3 DNA is TGTGCCAGCAGCCCGCGTCACTACCTTGACAGGGGGTTTACCTACGAGCAGTACTTC. It specifies CASSPRHYLDRGFTYEQYF.

This clone has just a few counts. The J gene is TRBJ2-7, the V gene TRBV6-1, with TRBD1 identical over 9 bases. Unmatched junction bases numbered 4, after V lost 1 base and J lost 3 bases. The germline V gene has CDR1 MNHNS and CDR2 SASEGT. The CDR3 is made up of 15 amino acids. The CDR3 sequence is CASSEGTGGGYEQYF. DNA of the CDR3: TGTGCCAGCAGTGAAGGAACAGGGGGCGGCTACGAGCAGTACTTC.

This chain connects TRBV6-6 to TRBJ1-2; D remains ambiguous. Trimming removed 5 bases from V and 7 bases from J, with 11 bases in between. CDR1 MNHNY and CDR2 SVGAGI come from the germline V gene (reference sequence). The length of the CDR3 is 12 residues. CDR3 nucleotides: TGTGCCAGCAGTCCTCCGGCGGGTGGCTACACCTTC. Encoded protein: CASSPPAGGYTF.

V is TRBV5-1 and J is TRBJ2-5; D gene uncertain. Looked up from germline, CDR1 is SGHRS and CDR2 is YFSETQ. The CDR3 covers 11 residues. V was shortened by 1 base and J by 9 bases, with 7 bases between the two germline ends. The CDR3 DNA reads as TGCGCCAGCAGCTTGAGTGAGGCCCAGTACTTC. This translates into CASSLSEAQYF.

This chain links TRBV27 with TRBJ2-7; the match to TRBD1 covers 9 bases. CDR1 is MNHEY, CDR2 SMNVEV, per germline (reference sequence). V shed 6 bases, J shed 3 bases, and the junction held 12 bases outside the gene matches. The CDR3 spans 16 residues. As DNA, the CDR3 is TGTGCCAGCAGCTTGACAGGGGGAGACTTACACTACGAGCAGTACTTC. Encoded protein: CASSLTGGDLHYEQYF.

J is TRBJ2-5 and V is TRBV28; TRBD2 matches 7 bases. The CDR3 runs 14 residues. The trim removed 4 bases at V and 5 bases at J, leaving 7 bases unmatched. CDR1 is MDHEN, CDR2 SYDVKM, per germline. CDR3 DNA sequence: TGTGCCAGCAGTTCCGCTAGCGGCGGGGAGACCCAGTACTTC. Translating gives CASSSASGGETQYF. Supplemented by reference TRBV28 and TRBJ2-5, the full variable domain reads DVKVTQSSRYLVKRTGEKVFLECVQDMDHENMFWYRQDPGLGLRLIYFSYDVKMKEKGDIPEGYSVSREKKERFSLILESASTNQTSMYLCASSSASGGETQYFGPGTRLLVL.

The chain employs TRBV19 and TRBJ1-4; D not certain. Germline V gene lookup returns CDR1 LNHDA and CDR2 SQIVND (reference sequence). V was clipped by 4 bases and J by 0 bases, with 9 bases between them. This CDR3 contains 15 residues. The CDR3 DNA reads TGTGCCAGTAGTACCTCCGGGACAACTAATGAAAAACTGTTTTTT. Its translation: CASSTSGTTNEKLFF.

V and J are TRBV21-1 and TRBJ2-7; the table's D gene call, TRBD2, was not cross checked with the DNA. TRBV21-1 is marked as a pseudogene. The CDR3 is made up of 15 amino acids. The CDR3 sequence is CASSKGELAGVEQYF. CDR3 nucleotide sequence: TGTGCCAGCAGCAAAGGCGAACTAGCGGGAGTCGAGCAGTACTTC.

This rearrangement joins TRBV11-3 to TRBJ2-5; possible D gene TRBD2, 5 bases. The end of the DNA is better explained by TRBJ2-7, so the J call may be wrong. The germline V gene has CDR1 SGHNT and CDR2 YENEEA. The CDR3 has 16 residues. The chain's CDR3 is CASSLGFAGENDEQYF. In nucleotides, the CDR3 is TGTGCCAGCAGCTTAGGTTTTGCGGGCGAAAATGACGAGCAGTACTTC.

The chain uses TRBV6-6 and TRBJ2-2, with TRBD1 as a possible D gene (5 bases). Germline CDR1 MNHNY, CDR2 SVGAGI (reference sequence). The CDR3 consists of 13 residues. V gave up 5 bases and J gave up 8 bases, with 12 bases separating them. In DNA, the CDR3 is TGTGCCAGCAGTCTCCGGACAACTGGGGAGCTGTTTTTT. Amino acids: CASSLRTTGELFF.

The CDR3 loop reads CASSLGSGEPYGYTF. CDR3 coding DNA: TGTGCCAGCAGCTTAGGTTCAGGGGAGCCATATGGCTACACCTTC. This chain connects TRBV7-9 to TRBJ1-2, with D perhaps TRBD1 (6 bases). V was clipped by 1 base and J by 5 bases, with 14 bases between them. Germline values: CDR1 SEHNR, CDR2 FQNEAQ (reference sequence). The CDR3 has 15 amino acids.